The clone carrying this TCR beta chain was counted only a few times. Its antigen is still unknown. A sort by CD45RO/CCR7/CD25/CD127/CD95/CD27 yielded CD4+ naive, central memory, regulatory and stem cell-like memory cells. V was shortened by 2 bases and J by 6 bases, with 17 bases between the two germline ends. CDR3 length: 14 amino acids. Germline values: CDR1 GTSNPN, CDR2 SVGIG (reference sequence). This sample is part of a study of beta chain features in type 1 diabetes. Regarding the study as a whole: Among all four CD4+ subsets, Type 1 diabetes patients had TCRB CDR3s that were moderately but significantly shorter. Shorter templates might be favored by PCR, equally in patients and controls. Junctions at VDJ sites from type 1 diabetes patients had fewer insertions and more deletions. Compared with healthy donors, patients appeared to share more similar naive, central memory and regulatory TCRB repertoires.

The study reverse transcribed the entire isolated RNA, so it sequenced expressed TCRB transcripts. TCRdb's copy holds only in-frame clones and misses some; the assay was immunoSEQ multiplex PCR. The sample records 600,000 or so clones, 11% to 15% being singletons. This receptor was taken from a young man with type 1 diabetes. Sequences were obtained from naive CD4+ T cells from blood. The chain uses TRBV30 and TRBJ2-7, with D tentatively TRBD2 (6 bases). As DNA, the CDR3 is TGTGCCTGGAGTCTGGGACTTCCCCAGGGCGAGCAGTACTTC. It specifies CAWSLGLPQGEQYF.